The entry below gives a single T cell receptor beta chain sequence along with its context. Its specific antigen is unknown. Base qualities are missing; no much larger clone stands one base away. The CDR3 regions of human TCRbeta chains were analyzed by immunosequencing. The authors' pipeline ran thus. TCRs in the repertoires were matched against a reference library of SARS-CoV-2-specific TCRs that had been generated with the MIRA antigen-specificity platform. Breadth was defined as the fraction of unique TCRs that were SARS-CoV-2-associated. Depth was defined as the fraction of total T cells that were SARS-CoV-2-associated. Using the MIRA data, each spike-specific TCR was assigned both to the spike region to which the TCR was reactive and to a CD4 or CD8 class. Log10-transformed breadth and depth values were compared by one-way ANOVA with Sidak's multiple comparisons tests. Here the immuneACCESS table is served through TCRdb, limited to in-frame sequences with V and J called. Missing clones are a known gap in these copies; in checked studies unresolved V genes cover under half, and the rest lacks a known reason. V and J calls plus clone size are reproduced from that table; the DNA served to infer D and trimming. The sample table shows approximately 120,000 clones, and about 79% are seen once. Clones ranked in the top ten supply about a quarter of the sample.

The sample's time point label is to be understood as: about 28 days (+/-7) after the second vaccine dose. AZD1222 recipients whose second dose came at about 4 weeks and those whose second dose came at about 12 weeks were combined into one group, since spike-specific TCR depth and breadth did not differ between the two schedules. Vaccinee samples came from UK trials COV001 and COV002, including a single-blind randomized controlled phase 2/3 trial of AZD1222 (ChAdOx1 nCoV-19) in healthy adults. Trial participant PBMC samples were collected at day 0 and day 28 after the second dose for TCRbeta chain sequencing. The data stem from a study of T cell responses to AZD1222 COVID-19 vaccine (dated by TCRdb to about 2021). With respect to the entire study: A total of just over 230 trial participants underwent TCR sequencing, of whom nearly 210 had received two doses of AZD1222 and roughly 26 had received two doses of the MenACWY control vaccine. Enrollment into the trials was organized by age into subgroups of 18-55, 56-69 and 70-plus years, and those subgroups contained roughly 140, 27 and 60 TCR-sequenced participants, respectively.

The investigation overall reported the following: Participants were mostly white British and included more females than males, and it was suggested by the authors that clonal diversity may have been underestimated. Epitopes outside the regions mutated in the B.1.351 and B.1.1.7 variants were reportedly recognized by nearly half of the unique spike-specific TCRs. In the small 56-69-year group, the increase in depth fell short of significance, most likely because of low power. A significant rise in spike-specific TCR breadth and depth was observed after two AZD1222 doses relative to day 0 and relative to MenACWY recipients. No day 14 peak-response samples were available, so repertoires were characterized only after the peak T cell response. The vaccine-associated CD4 TCRs covered the entire spike protein, and the dominant responses fell in regions 160-218 and 743-854. Conclusions about previously exposed vaccinees are limited, since just a handful of AZD1222 recipients were seropositive for SARS-CoV-2 at baseline.

There are 18 amino acids in the CDR3, from cysteine to phenylalanine inclusive. CDR3 DNA only is kept here, 54 bases in frame from base 1. V is pruned by 4 bases and J by 5 bases, leaving 16 bases of the junction without a gene match. CDR1 and CDR2 were assigned from the germline V gene as SGHDT and YYEEEE. The sample consisted of peripheral blood, taken 28 days after the second AZD1222 dose. The receptor was derived from an adult who received the AZD1222 COVID-19 vaccine. The rearranged chain carries TRBV5-6 and TRBJ2-7, and TRBD1 matches 12 of the central bases. CDR3 reads: CASSPRRDRGRRDNEQYF. The DNA sequence is as follows: TGTGCCAGCAGCCCGAGAAGGGACAGGGGGCGTCGGGATAACGAGCAGTACTTC.